The 5 T cell receptor beta chains below were found in one sample sequenced in a study of T cell responses to AZD1222 COVID-19 vaccine. Assay: immunoSEQ multiplex PCR; the TCRdb copy retains only in-frame clones and omits some. The sample carries roughly 140,000 clones, around 89% recorded once. Material: peripheral blood, obtained on day 0 of AZD1222 vaccination. The receptors were gathered from an adult in good health.

The chain joins TRBV6-4 to TRBJ1-6; maybe TRBD1 (5 bases). Germline V gene data show CDR1 as MRHNA and CDR2 as SNTAGT. This CDR3 comprises 14 residues. Trimming stripped 3 bases from V and 9 bases from J, with 12 bases between. CDR3 nucleotide sequence: TGTGCCAGCAGTGAGGGGGGACGGACTTCACCCCTCCACTTT. It encodes CASSEGGRTSPLHF.

The chain carries TRBV30 and TRBJ2-5; 14 bases line up with TRBD2. There are 16 residues in the CDR3. J lost 4 bases, V lost 5 bases, and 9 bases had no gene match. Germline V gives CDR1 GTSNPN, CDR2 SVGIG (reference sequence). CDR3 coding DNA: TGTGCCTGGGGGGTCGGGACTAGCGGGAGCAGAGAGACCCAGTACTTC. Amino acids: CAWGVGTSGSRETQYF.

This chain connects TRBV2 to TRBJ2-1, with 10 bases matching TRBD1. Germline V gives CDR1 SNHLY, CDR2 FYNNEI. V trimming: 7 bases; J trimming: 1 base; junction bases outside the gene matches: 7. This CDR3 is 16 amino acids long. CDR3 amino acids: CASTSTGGASYNEQFF. The CDR3 DNA is TGTGCCAGCACATCGACAGGGGGCGCATCCTACAATGAGCAGTTCTTC. The whole variable domain, remainder taken from reference TRBV2 and TRBJ2-1, is EPEVTQTPSHQVTQMGQEVILRCVPISNHLYFYWYRQILGQKVEFLVSFYNNEISEKSEIFDDQFSVERPDGSNFTLKIRSTKLEDSAMYFCASTSTGGASYNEQFFGPGTRLTVL.

The V gene is TRBV19, the J gene TRBJ1-5, with D maybe TRBD1 (5 bases). V shed 9 bases and J shed 0 bases, with 18 bases lying between them. Per the germline V gene, CDR1 is LNHDA and CDR2 is SQIVND (reference sequence). The CDR3 length is 16 residues. The chain's CDR3 is CASTDSLGYSNQPQHF. The CDR3 coding sequence is TGTGCCAGCACAGACAGTCTCGGGTATAGCAATCAGCCCCAGCATTTT.

The chain employs TRBV5-5 and TRBJ2-5, with 7 bases that match TRBD1. J gave up 2 bases and V 3 bases, and 4 bases lay outside the gene matches. Germline V CDR1 and CDR2: SGHKS, YYEKEE (reference sequence). CDR3 length equals 14 residues. Written as DNA, the CDR3 is TGTGCCAGCAGCTCGTGGACAGGACAAGAGACCCAGTACTTC. Amino acid sequence: CASSSWTGQETQYF.